This T cell receptor beta chain was profiled in a study of cytomegalovirus exposure and HLA in healthy donors. For this clone: Its antigen is undetermined. An end of the junction differs from the germline gene, which may be a read error.

Study-wide findings and caveats: The study flagged about 160 TCR beta chains as cytomegalovirus-associated. Trimming of TCR beta V- and J-genes showed a link, identified in a later analysis, to a missense DCLRE1C variant. In vitro assays verified that a few CMV-associated chains recognized CMV antigens specifically. Most TCR beta V segments were productive about 90% or about 30% of the time in an earlier analysis.

CDR1 is WNHNN and CDR2 is SYGVQD in the germline V gene (reference sequence). There are 11 residues in the CDR3. Both 60 Vbeta primers and 13 Jbeta primers went into the PCR. Repertoires were generated with immunoSEQ multiplex PCR, while TCRdb's copy carries only in-frame clones and drops some. The sample lists some 190,000 clones, roughly 80% occurring once. The origin of this receptor is a male donor in good health and CMV-seronegative. V and J are TRBV10-1 and TRBJ2-7; possibly TRBD1 for D (5 bases). The sequenced sample consisted of PBMCs. In DNA, the CDR3 is TGCGCCAGCAGTGCAGGGTGCGAGCAATACTTC. This gives the protein CASSAGCEQYF.